This TCR beta chain was identified in a study of OX40 agonist ivuxolimab in advanced cancers. The data were produced by immunoSEQ multiplex PCR, yet TCRdb's version contains in-frame clones alone and is incomplete. In the table there are roughly 20,000 clones, 65% to 90% of which are singletons. Researchers took blood at baseline, on cycle 4 day 1, and on cycle 7 day 1. Trimming removed 1 base from V and 7 bases from J, with 11 bases in between. Germline CDR1 reads SGHTA; CDR2 reads FQGNSA. The CDR3 covers 15 residues. The rearrangement joins TRBV7-2 to TRBJ1-6; D remains ambiguous. The material was CD4+ or CD8+ T cells sorted from blood, obtained in a trial of the OX40 agonist ivuxolimab. This receptor was identified in an adult with an advanced solid tumor such as melanoma, head and neck, liver or kidney cancer. CDR3 amino acids: CASSLGAGKNSPLHF. CDR3 DNA sequence: TGTGCCAGCAGCTTAGGGGCGGGGAAAAATTCACCCCTCCACTTT.